This is a list of T cell receptor beta chains from one sample in a study of blood T cell repertoires in COVID-19. Method: immunoSEQ multiplex PCR; TCRdb's copy keeps in-frame clones and lacks some. The sample has around 180,000 clones; approximately 85% are singletons. Sequenced input: peripheral blood. The receptors derive from a woman aged 80 or older with acute or convalescent COVID-19. Both conserved end residues are part of each CDR3. A D gene is named only where the DNA matches it firmly. Clone size is not always given. Where it is, it says once, few, many or a class for expanded clones.

j_call v_call clone_size d_call cdr3_nt cdr3_aa
TRBJ1-1 TRBV6-5 once . TGTGCCAGCACCCCCGGGGGGGGTAGGACTGAAGCTTTCTTT CASTPGGGRTEAFF
TRBJ1-6 TRBV27 . . TGTGCCAGCAGTTTTAACTTTGATTCACCCCTCCACTTT CASSFNFDSPLHF
TRBJ2-2 TRBV19 . TRBD2 TGTGCCAGTATAGGGACTAGCGGGCCCACCGGGGAGCTGTTTTTT CASIGTSGPTGELFF
TRBJ1-5 TRBV7-9 once . TGTGCCAGCAGCTTAGGGACAGCCCCTCGAAGTCCCCAGCCCCAGCATTTT CASSLGTAPRSPQPQHF
TRBJ2-7 TRBV7-9 few TRBD1 TGTGCCAGCAGCTGGACAGGGAATGTCGAGCAGTACTTC CASSWTGNVEQYF
TRBJ1-4 TRBV29-1 . . TGCAGCGTGCGGATAACTAATGAAAAACTGTTTTTT CSVRITNEKLFF
TRBJ1-1 TRBV6-5 . TRBD1 TGTGCCAGCAGTAAACGCACAGGGGCCCACACTGAAGCTTTCTTT CASSKRTGAHTEAFF
TRBJ1-1 TRBV18 . TRBD1 TGTGCCAGCTCACCGGAGACAGGGGGCTACACTGAAGCTTTCTTT CASSPETGGYTEAFF
TRBJ2-1 TRBV7-3 . TRBD2 TGTGCCAGCGGGAGGGCCTTTGGTGAGCAGTTCTTC CASGRAFGEQFF
TRBJ2-2 TRBV5-1 . TRBD2 TGCGCCAGCAGCTGGGCGGGAGTACGGACCGGGGAGCTGTTTTTT CASSWAGVRTGELFF
TRBJ1-1 TRBV19 once . TGTGCCAGTAGTTCCACCATGGAGAGGTGGACTGAAGCTTTCTTT CASSSTMERWTEAFF
TRBJ2-5 TRBV30 . TRBD2 TGTGCCTGGAGTCCAGCGGGGGAGACCCAGTACTTC CAWSPAGETQYF
TRBJ1-5 TRBV9 . . TGTGCCAGCAGCGTAGGAGTAAATAGCAATCAGCCCCAGCATTTT CASSVGVNSNQPQHF
TRBJ2-1 TRBV3-1/TRBV3-2 . TRBD2 TGTGCCAGCAGCCAGGGGCGGGGGGACAATGAGCAGTTCTTC CASSQGRGDNEQFF
TRBJ2-1 TRBV4-1 . TRBD1 TGCGCCAGCAGCCTCCTTCCCGGGACAGGAAATGAGCAGTTCTTC CASSLLPGTGNEQFF
TRBJ2-1 TRBV7-2 . TRBD2 TGTGCCAGCAACCCCGGGACTAGCGGGGGGCGGAACTACAATGAGCAGTTCTTC CASNPGTSGGRNYNEQFF
TRBJ1-2 TRBV5-6 . TRBD1 TGTGCCAGCAGCTCCAGGGGGCCAGGCTACACCTTC CASSSRGPGYTF
TRBJ1-1 TRBV10-3 . TRBD1 TGTGCCATCGGTGGGGACAGGGTATCTGGTGAAGCTTTCTTT CAIGGDRVSGEAFF
TRBJ2-6 TRBV4-3 . TRBD1 TGCGCCAGCAGCACTAGGACAGGGAGCTCTGGGGCCAACGTCCTGACTTTC CASSTRTGSSGANVLTF
TRBJ1-3 TRBV14 . . TGTGCCAGCAGTTCGGTAACCGGAAACACCATATATTTT CASSSVTGNTIYF
TRBJ1-1 TRBV4-3 . . TGCGCCAGCAGCCAAGGTGACAAAGCTGAAGCTTTCTTT CASSQGDKAEAFF
TRBJ2-3 TRBV25-1 . TRBD2 TGTGCCAGCTCCTCGCACCAGCGGGAGCTCGCAGATACGCAGTATTTT CASSSHQRELADTQYF
TRBJ1-5 TRBV27 . . TGTGCCAGCAGGAAAGACGGGACTCCCGCGGGCAATCAGCCCCAGCATTTT CASRKDGTPAGNQPQHF
TRBJ2-5 TRBV5-1 . TRBD2 TGCGCCAGCAGCGGACTAGGCCAAGAGACCCAGTACTTC CASSGLGQETQYF
TRBJ1-5 TRBV12-3/TRBV12-4 once . TGTGCCAGCAGCGAACAACAGGGTTCGCGCCAGCATTTT CASSEQQGSRQHF
TRBJ1-1 TRBV5-1 . TRBD1 TGCGCCAGCAGCTTTGACAGGGGTGAAGCTTTCTTT CASSFDRGEAFF